The clone carrying this T cell receptor (beta chain) was observed a single time. Its matching antigen is unknown. In germline, CDR1 is SNHLY, CDR2 FYNNEI. The germline V and J ends were trimmed by 4 bases and 9 bases, with 13 bases remaining between them. This CDR3 has 13 residues. Some clones are missing from TCRdb's copy, which holds only in-frame ones; the method was immunoSEQ multiplex PCR. The repertoire holds 200,000 to 250,000 clones, with 70% to 90% as singletons. This sample stems from a study of cytomegalovirus exposure and HLA in healthy donors. Study-level results: There were some public TCRs occurring in many donors, but most TCR sequences were rare.

This TCR came from a woman aged 18-29 years in good health and CMV-seronegative. The genes are TRBV2 and TRBJ2-1; D is undetermined. What was sequenced was PBMCs. The CDR3 protein is CASSVLTNREQFF. In nucleotides, the CDR3 is TGTGCCAGCAGTGTACTAACGAATCGTGAGCAGTTCTTC. The full variable domain, completed using reference TRBV2 and TRBJ2-1, is EPEVTQTPSHQVTQMGQEVILRCVPISNHLYFYWYRQILGQKVEFLVSFYNNEISEKSEIFDDQFSVERPDGSNFTLKIRSTKLEDSAMYFCASSVLTNREQFFGPGTRLTVL.